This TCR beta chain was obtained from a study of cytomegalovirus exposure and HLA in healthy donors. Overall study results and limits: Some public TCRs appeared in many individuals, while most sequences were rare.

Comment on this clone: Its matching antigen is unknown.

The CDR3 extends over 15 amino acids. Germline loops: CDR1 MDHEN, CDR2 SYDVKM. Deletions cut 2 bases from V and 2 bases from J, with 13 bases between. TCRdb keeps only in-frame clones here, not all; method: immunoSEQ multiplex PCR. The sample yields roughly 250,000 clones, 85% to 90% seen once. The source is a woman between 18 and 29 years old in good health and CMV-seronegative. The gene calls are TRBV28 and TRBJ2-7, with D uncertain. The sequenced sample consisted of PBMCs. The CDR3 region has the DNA TGTGCCAGCAGTTTAGTTAGATACTCTACCTACGAGCAGTACTTC. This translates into CASSLVRYSTYEQYF. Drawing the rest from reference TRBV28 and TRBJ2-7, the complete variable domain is DVKVTQSSRYLVKRTGEKVFLECVQDMDHENMFWYRQDPGLGLRLIYFSYDVKMKEKGDIPEGYSVSREKKERFSLILESASTNQTSMYLCASSLVRYSTYEQYFGPGTRLTVT.